This T cell receptor beta chain was identified during a study of T-cell reconstitution after alpha-beta-depleted transplantation in children. In its sample, this clonotype was seen many times. Germline is not matched at one junction end, which may reflect a read error. Unique molecular identifiers were incorporated during preparation of the TCRbeta library. In TCRdb, the PCR reads were re-called with MiXCR into one record per CDR3 protein. The sample includes some 450,000 distinct CDR3 sequences, around 46% seen only once; the top ten take roughly 27%. Per the germline V gene, CDR1 is SGHRS and CDR2 is YFSETQ. CDR3 length equals 14 residues.

Sequencing used PBMCs, obtained before TCRalphabeta/CD19-depleted stem cell transplant. The sequence was obtained from a girl aged 2 to 10 with aplastic anemia, due to receive a stem cell transplant. This rearrangement joins TRBV5-1 to TRBJ2-3, with 9 bases matching TRBD2. As DNA, the CDR3 is TGTGCCAGCAGCTTTGCGGGAGGGTCAGATACGCAGTATTTT. Its translation: CASSFAGGSDTQYF.